This TCR beta chain came from a study of T cell responses to AZD1222 COVID-19 vaccine (dated by TCRdb to about 2021). In terms of the full investigation: AZD1222 recipients whose second dose came at about 4 weeks and those whose second dose came at about 12 weeks were combined into one group, since spike-specific TCR depth and breadth did not differ between the two schedules. Trial participants were enrolled by age into 18-55, 56-69 and 70-plus year subgroups, with approximately 160, 26 and 62 TCR-sequenced participants respectively. TCR sequencing was performed for more than 230 trial participants, of whom about 210 were given two doses of AZD1222 and about 25 were given two doses of MenACWY control vaccine. Results and caveats for the whole study, not just this receptor: The 56-69-year group was small, and its depth increase did not reach significance, likely because of low power. Participants were mostly white British, with more females than males. The authors suggested clonal diversity may have been underestimated. Conclusions about previously exposed vaccinees are limited, since just five or six AZD1222 recipients were seropositive for SARS-CoV-2 at baseline. Because no day 14 peak-response samples were available, repertoires were characterized only after the peak T cell response. The vaccine-associated CD4 TCRs covered the entire spike protein, and the dominant responses fell in regions 160-218 and 743-854. Nearly half of unique spike-specific TCRs reportedly recognized epitopes outside regions mutated in the B.1.351 and B.1.1.7 variants. After two AZD1222 doses, both the breadth and the depth of spike-specific TCRs were significantly higher than at day 0 and than in MenACWY recipients.

The CDR3 contains 14 residues, cysteine and phenylalanine counted. CDR3 DNA is the only sequence kept; it has 42 bases, read in frame from the first base. CDR1 and CDR2 are drawn from the germline V gene (reference sequence): MNHEY, SMNVEV. The trim is 6 bases for V and 1 base for J, with a gap of 12 bases between the germline ends. Reading the label with the study, this specimen's time point is: baseline before first vaccination. Samples from vaccinated people were obtained from the UK trials COV001 and COV002, which included a single-blind randomized controlled phase 2/3 trial of AZD1222 (ChAdOx1 nCoV-19) in healthy adults. For TCRbeta chain sequencing, PBMC samples from trial participants were taken at day 0 and at day 28 after the second dose. Worth noting for this clone: This clone's antigen is unknown. No base qualities exist here, and no much larger clone lies one base off it.

The CDR3 regions of human TCRbeta chains were subjected to immunosequencing. The published analysis was carried out like this. Repertoire TCRs were matched against a reference library of SARS-CoV-2-specific TCRs generated with the MIRA antigen-specificity platform. Breadth was defined as the fraction of unique TCRs that were SARS-CoV-2-associated, and depth was defined as the fraction of total T cells that were SARS-CoV-2-associated. Using the MIRA data, each spike-specific TCR was assigned both to the spike region to which the TCR was reactive and to a CD4 or CD8 class. Log10-transformed breadth and depth values were compared by one-way ANOVA with Sidak's multiple comparisons tests. As stored in TCRdb, this immuneACCESS dataset retains in-frame rearrangements with V and J assigned. A fraction of the clones does not appear; measured against another copy, unresolved V genes explain less than half of the discrepancy, and the remainder lacks a known reason. V, J and clone size were drawn from that table, and D and trimming were deduced from the DNA. In all, the sample holds around 130,000 clones, and about 90% of those were seen once. Of the sample, approximately 5.9% is held by the ten largest clones.

Here the chain combines TRBV27 and TRBJ1-2; no confident D gene assignment can be made. The sample was peripheral blood, taken on day 0 of AZD1222 vaccination. The source of this sequence is an adult in good health. The CDR3: CASRLLGRNYGYTF. Here is the DNA: TGTGCCAGCAGACTCCTAGGTCGTAACTATGGCTACACCTTC.